This T cell receptor (beta chain) comes out of a study of low-dose radiotherapy and immunotherapy resistance in tumors (dated by TCRdb to 2022 to 2024). Regarding the study in general: Patients in Cohort 1 were given 0.5 Gy per fraction every 2 weeks, and the prescribed total PTV dose was 6.5 Gy. Nivolumab and ipilimumab were both given intravenously, with nivolumab at a 240 mg flat dose every two weeks and ipilimumab at 1 mg/kg every six weeks. Patients in Cohort 2 were given 1 Gy per fraction every two weeks, for a total of 13 Gy across 26 weeks. Eight patients were included in the translational analysis: three from the first dose cohort and the first five from the second dose cohort. Trial participants were not randomized into treatment groups. Aspirin 300 mg was taken orally once daily by patients for four cycles, starting on cycle 1 day 1. Cyclophosphamide 200 mg/m2 was administered intravenously every two weeks, one day before each radiation and immunotherapy administration.

The time point label, read with the paper, signifies: before trial treatment. The donors took part in RACIN, a single-arm, phase I, dose-escalation trial that combined nivolumab, ipilimumab, aspirin, low-dose cyclophosphamide and low-dose radiotherapy. To be eligible, a patient needed to have an advanced solid tumor that was TIL-negative. TCRdb names Illumina HiSeq 2500 as the instrument used. Superscript III and a set of TRAV- and TRBV-specific primers were used to synthesize first-strand cDNA, so that both TCRalpha and TCRbeta chains were covered. TCRs were amplified with Phusion for 20 PCR cycles, with a constant-region primer paired with the adapter attached to the V primers. Isolated mRNA was amplified with the MessageAmp II aRNA Amplification Kit, using an approximately 16-hour in vitro transcription at 37°C. The Dynabeads mRNA DIRECT Purification Kit was used to isolate mRNA for TCR sequencing. Indexed Illumina adapters were added in a second 25-cycle Phusion PCR, and the resulting products were purified with AMPure XP beads. The study's own analysis went as follows. Custom Perl scripts pooled TCR sequences encoding the same protein, removed out-of-frame sequences and computed each clonotype's abundance. The analysis excluded TCR sequences that were supported by just one read. Shannon entropy, Gini index, clonality, richness, and the frequency of TCRs shared between repertoires were included as repertoire metrics. Clones were called with MiXCR by TCRdb after fastp trimmed the public reads at Q25, and only in-frame beta chains were retained. Here each entry gathers all rows of one CDR3 protein and keeps the most common genes and DNA. The V and J calls and clone size are TCRdb's, not the authors'. Within this sample are roughly 60,000 distinct CDR3 sequences, with 20% to 25% of them counted one time only. The ten largest clonotypes hold around 5% of the sample.

V lost 7 bases and J lost 2 bases; the stretch between them is 11 bases long. Per the germline V gene, SNHLY is the CDR1 and FYNNEI is the CDR2. There are 14 amino acids in the CDR3, from cysteine to phenylalanine inclusive. Kept here is only the CDR3 DNA, which spans 42 bases and is read in frame from base 1. On this clonotype itself: Its antigen remains undetermined. The sample holds no much larger clone one base away, and base qualities are not on file.

The chain is made from TRBV2 and TRBJ2-2, and perhaps TRBD1 as D gene, on 6 matching bases. The sequencing used PBMCs, collected before treatment. The clonotype originates from a male donor with prostate cancer. The CDR3 corresponds to CASTRDTNTGELFF. The DNA sequence follows: TGTGCCAGCACTAGGGACACCAACACCGGGGAGCTGTTTTTT.